A single sample is the source of the 18 T cell receptor beta chains below, sequenced in a study of cytomegalovirus exposure and HLA in healthy donors. It was with 60 Vbeta and 13 Jbeta primers that the PCR ran. TCRdb's copy holds only in-frame clones and misses some; the assay was immunoSEQ multiplex PCR. The table lists about 170,000 clones. The source material was PBMCs. Receptors originate from a young woman in good health and CMV-seropositive.

The genes are TRBV7-6 and TRBJ2-2, with unresolved D. The CDR3 covers 17 residues. CDR1 SGHVS and CDR2 FNYEAQ come from the germline V gene. V gave up 10 bases and J gave up 2 bases, with 23 bases separating them. The CDR3 loop reads CATARGGRNSNTGELFF. DNA for the CDR3: TGTGCCACTGCTCGAGGCGGCCGAAACTCAAACACCGGGGAGCTGTTTTTT.

This chain connects TRBV7-9 to TRBJ2-5, with 11 bases that match TRBD1. CDR1 and CDR2 (germline): SEHNR, FQNEAQ (reference sequence). There are 16 residues in the CDR3. Germline trimming cut 5 bases from V and 1 base from J; bases unmatched to any gene: 6. The CDR3: CASSRGGTGGQETQYF. Written as DNA, the CDR3 is TGTGCCAGCAGCAGAGGGGGGACAGGGGGCCAAGAGACCCAGTACTTC.

The V call is TRBV7-9, the J call TRBJ2-5; the match to TRBD2 covers 11 bases. The junction had 7 bases not matched to a gene; V was cut back by 5 bases and J by 2 bases. Germline V CDR1 and CDR2: SEHNR, FQNEAQ (reference sequence). The CDR3 runs to 16 residues. In DNA form, the CDR3 reads TGTGCCAGCAGCCTCTCGGCTAGCGGGGGGCAAGAGACCCAGTACTTC. This sequence encodes CASSLSASGGQETQYF.

The CDR3: CARFTGPPNEQFF. The CDR3, as DNA: TGCGCCAGGTTTACAGGGCCCCCCAATGAGCAGTTCTTC. The chain recombines TRBV10-1 with TRBJ2-1, with D possibly TRBD1 on 6 matching bases. V lost 9 bases and J 6 bases, leaving 15 bases between the germline ends. This CDR3 is 13 amino acids long. CDR1 and CDR2 (germline): WNHNN, SYGVQD (reference sequence).

The CDR3 here is CASSIGRRNTIYF. The CDR3 region has the DNA TGTGCCAGTAGTATAGGCAGGAGAAACACCATATATTTT. The rearrangement joins TRBV19 to TRBJ1-3; D unresolved. Germline V CDR1 and CDR2: LNHDA, SQIVND (reference sequence). The CDR3 is 13 amino acids. Trimming left V 1 base short and J 5 bases short, with 6 bases between.

About this clone: Germline and junction disagree at one end, which may indicate a read error. V is TRBV18 and J is TRBJ2-7; 12 bases line up with TRBD1. The germline V gene has CDR1 KGHSH and CDR2 LQKENI. This CDR3 is built from 15 residues. CDR3 in amino acids: CASSPSGTGGNEQYF. CDR3 coding DNA: TGTGCCAGTTCACCTTCCGGGACAGGGGGCAACGAGCAGTACTTC.

The rearrangement joins TRBV7-9 to TRBJ1-1; no clear D gene. Germline assignment: CDR1 SEHNR and CDR2 FQNEAQ (reference sequence). Between the trimmed V and J ends, which lost 2 bases and 2 bases, there was a span of 6 bases. This CDR3 has 13 residues. CDR3 DNA sequence: TGTGCCAGCAGCTTAAACAGCAACACTGAAGCTTTCTTT. Protein sequence: CASSLNSNTEAFF.

The chain joins TRBV7-2 to TRBJ2-7; possibly TRBD2 for D (6 bases). V lost 7 bases and J 6 bases, leaving 19 bases between the germline ends. Germline lookup yields CDR1 SGHTA and CDR2 FQGNSA. The CDR3 loop spans 14 amino acids. DNA for the CDR3: TGTGCCAGCAATTTGGGCGGGATGACGGCCGAGCAGTACTTC. Translating gives CASNLGGMTAEQYF.

The chain is built from TRBV18 and TRBJ1-4; D not resolved. Germline V gene sequence: CDR1 KGHSH, CDR2 LQKENI. V lost 6 bases, J lost 0 bases, and 8 bases lay in between. CDR3 length equals 14 residues. The CDR3 reads CASSYSSTNEKLFF. CDR3 bases: TGTGCCAGCTCCTACAGCTCAACTAATGAAAAACTGTTTTTT.

The genes are TRBV11-2 and TRBJ1-4; 8 bases match TRBD1. Germline V gene lookup returns CDR1 SGHAT and CDR2 FQNNGV. The CDR3 is 15 residues long. V gave up 1 base and J gave up 8 bases; unmatched junction bases: 6. CDR3 sequence: CASSLASTGGEKLFF. Written as DNA, the CDR3 is TGTGCCAGCAGCTTAGCTTCAACAGGGGGGGAAAAACTGTTTTTT.

The rearrangement uses TRBV18 and TRBJ1-1; D gene ambiguous. The CDR3 spans 16 residues. CDR1 is KGHSH and CDR2 is LQKENI in the germline V gene. Trimming removed 1 base from V and 4 bases from J, with 16 bases in between. DNA of the CDR3: TGTGCCAGCTCACCACAGCAGTCATCTTCAGGCACTGAAGCTTTCTTT. Amino acid sequence: CASSPQQSSSGTEAFF.

This chain connects TRBV18 to TRBJ2-2, with D perhaps TRBD1 (5 bases). The CDR3 length is 17 residues. Trimming took off 4 bases at V and 5 bases at J, with 20 bases between the two ends. CDR1 is KGHSH, CDR2 LQKENI, per germline. For the CDR3, the DNA is TGTGCCAGCTCACGTGGGGCCGGATGGAGTGAAACCGGGGAGCTGTTTTTT. This encodes CASSRGAGWSETGELFF.

The rearrangement links TRBV11-2 to TRBJ2-7; D unresolved. Trimming pared 5 bases from V and 6 bases from J, leaving 14 bases between. The CDR3 has 13 amino acids. Germline V gene data show CDR1 as SGHAT and CDR2 as FQNNGV. CDR3 DNA: TGTGCCAGCAGCAAAAGACCCTCGGGCGAGCAGTACTTC. Its translation is CASSKRPSGEQYF.

The chain carries TRBV21-1 and TRBJ1-5; no check of the table's D call, TRBD1, against the DNA was made. TRBV21-1 represents a pseudogene. CDR3 length: 16 residues. DNA for the CDR3: TGTGCCAGCAGCAAAGTCAACAGGGAGACCAATCAGCCCCAGCATTTT. Amino acid sequence: CASSKVNRETNQPQHF.

This rearrangement joins TRBV5-1 to TRBJ1-1; no clear D gene. This CDR3 is built from 14 residues. Trimming took off 1 base at V and 5 bases at J, with 12 bases between the two ends. Germline V lookup: CDR1 SGHRS, CDR2 YFSETQ. The CDR3 bases are TGCGCCAGCAGCTTGAGGACGACGGGAACTGAAGCTTTCTTT. Translating gives CASSLRTTGTEAFF. The variable domain in full, completed from reference TRBV5-1 and TRBJ1-1, reads KAGVTQTPRYLIKTRGQQVTLSCSPISGHRSVSWYQQTPGQGLQFLFEYFSETQRNKGNFPGRFSGRQFSNSRSEMNVSTLELGDSALYLCASSLRTTGTEAFFGQGTRLTVV.

The chain combines TRBV5-1 with TRBJ2-5, with 7 bases fitting TRBD2. CDR1 and CDR2 (germline): SGHRS, YFSETQ. Germline trimming cut 0 bases from V and 2 bases from J; bases unmatched to any gene: 4. This CDR3 is built from 15 residues. CDR3 bases: TGCGCCAGCAGCTTGGTGGGAGCGGGACAAGAGACCCAGTACTTC. The encoded protein is CASSLVGAGQETQYF.

V and J are TRBV11-3 and TRBJ2-1, with TRBD2 as a possible D gene (6 bases). V was pared by 3 bases and J by 5 bases, with 11 bases between. Per germline, CDR1 SGHNT and CDR2 YENEEA. CDR3 size: 14 residues. For the CDR3, the DNA is TGTGCCAGCAGCTTGTTATCTAGCGACAATGAGCAGTTCTTC. It translates to CASSLLSSDNEQFF.

This rearrangement joins TRBV10-1 to TRBJ2-7, with 10 nucleotides matching TRBD2. J lost 3 bases, V lost 6 bases, and 8 bases had no gene match. In germline, CDR1 is WNHNN, CDR2 SYGVQD (reference sequence). The CDR3 contains 15 residues. CDR3 amino acids: CASSPGTSEGYEQYF. CDR3 coding DNA: TGCGCCAGCAGCCCTGGGACTAGCGAGGGCTACGAGCAGTACTTC.